Reported below is one T cell receptor (beta chain). Its cognate antigen has yet to be identified. The input lacks base qualities; no much larger clone sits a single base away. The Quick-DNA Microprep Kit was used to extract genomic DNA from the sorted cells. TCRbeta DNA was amplified with the immunoSEQ hsTCRbeta kit following the manufacturer's protocol. An Illumina MiSeq instrument was used to sequence the TCRbeta libraries. On the study's bioinformatics: After out-of-frame sequences were removed, 2,204,828 distinct TCRbeta sequences remained, averaging around 61,000 per individual. Each individual was scored according to the count of roughly 160 previously reported CMV-associated TCRbeta sequences and the total productive distinct TCRbeta count. A beta-binomial model was reimplemented in Python, and scikit-learn random forests with default parameters were trained on data from the US cohort. Classifier performance on the Belgian cohort was reported as the median AUC with percentile confidence intervals calculated over 10,000 bootstrap iterations. The source is immuneACCESS, and TCRdb retained only in-frame sequences with V and J called. Part of the clones is not carried over; for the studies checked, unresolved V genes explain less than half of this, and the remainder is unexplained. The V and J calls and the clone size are those of that table, but D and trimming were determined from the DNA. The sample contains tens of thousands of clones, 75% to 80% of them found a single time. The ten largest clonotypes hold around 4.5% of the sample.

A FACSAria II was used to sort memory CD4+ T cells, defined as single viable CD3+CD4+CD8-CD45RO+ cells. CMV serostatus was determined using a Roche Elecsys assay that detects serum IgG against CMV pp150, pp28, p38 and p52. After thawing, total CD4+ T cells were enriched by positive selection with CD4 magnetic microbeads. The samples came from a separate study whose specific focus was interrogating the CD4+ T cell memory repertoire. Peripheral blood mononuclear cells were isolated and cryopreserved according to standard operating procedures, and serum was kept at -80 degrees C. The staining relied on CD3-PerCP (BW264/56), CD4-APC (RPA-T4), CD45RO-PE (UCHT1) and CD8-Pacific Orange (3B5) antibodies, and Sytox blue was used to exclude non-viable cells. The sample belongs to a study of memory CD4+ T cells and cytomegalovirus serostatus (dated by TCRdb to about 2019). Looking at the study overall: The cohort comprised around 35 healthy Belgian adults, 9 CMV seropositive and some 24 CMV seronegative. To replicate a published TCR-based CMV serostatus classifier, the study sequenced CD4+ memory TCRbeta repertoires from a Belgian cohort whose cytomegalovirus serostatus was known.

The study at large found these results: On the Belgian cohort, the classifier based on the original framework reached a median bootstrapped AUC of 0.95, with a 95% CI of 0.76-1.00. Among the 150 to 200 previously reported CMV-associated TCRbeta sequences, some 62 showed up in the CD4+ memory repertoires, with each one found in between one and five individuals. Results were interpreted as suggesting that the CMV-associated TCR signature is largely present in the CD4+ memory repertoire. Only CD4+CD45RO+ memory cells were sequenced, in contrast to the original study, in which naive and memory CD4+ and CD8+ populations were covered. For CMV serostatus prediction, a median bootstrapped AUC of approximately 0.95 was reached with the original framework, and a median bootstrapped AUC of about 0.91 was reached with a US-trained random forest.

Reading from cysteine to phenylalanine, the CDR3 counts 14 amino acids. This entry keeps only the CDR3 DNA: 42 bases, framed from base 1. For CDR1 and CDR2, the germline V gene lists SQVTM and ANQGSEA. Deletion took 0 bases off V and 1 base off J, with a span of 9 bases between the germline ends. This clonotype originated in an adult in good health and CMV-seropositive. The V and J genes are TRBV29-1 and TRBJ1-1; TRBD1 could be the D gene, as 5 bases match. The sequenced material came from memory CD4+ T cells from blood. The DNA is as follows: TGCAGCGTTGAAGATTGGCAGGGGAACACTGAAGCTTTCTTT. Translated, this is CSVEDWQGNTEAFF. This CDR3, with the reference TRBV29-1 and TRBJ1-1 proteins standing in past its ends, gives the full variable domain SAVISQKPSRDICQRGTSLTIQCQVDSQVTMMFWYRQQPGQSLTLIATANQGSEATYESGFVIDKFPISRPNLTFSTLTVSNMSPEDSSIYLCSVEDWQGNTEAFFGQGTRLTVV.